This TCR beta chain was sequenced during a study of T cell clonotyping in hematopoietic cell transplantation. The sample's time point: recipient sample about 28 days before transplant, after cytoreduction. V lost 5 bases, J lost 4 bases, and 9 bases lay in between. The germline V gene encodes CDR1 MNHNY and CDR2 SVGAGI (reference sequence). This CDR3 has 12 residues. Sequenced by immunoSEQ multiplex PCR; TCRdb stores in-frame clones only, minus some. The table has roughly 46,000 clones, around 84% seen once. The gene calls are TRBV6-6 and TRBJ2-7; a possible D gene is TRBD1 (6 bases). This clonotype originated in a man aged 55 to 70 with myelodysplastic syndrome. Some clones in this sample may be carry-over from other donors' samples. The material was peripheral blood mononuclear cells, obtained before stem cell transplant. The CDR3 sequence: CASSTQGYEQYF. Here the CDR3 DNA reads TGTGCCAGCAGTACCCAGGGGTACGAGCAGTACTTC.